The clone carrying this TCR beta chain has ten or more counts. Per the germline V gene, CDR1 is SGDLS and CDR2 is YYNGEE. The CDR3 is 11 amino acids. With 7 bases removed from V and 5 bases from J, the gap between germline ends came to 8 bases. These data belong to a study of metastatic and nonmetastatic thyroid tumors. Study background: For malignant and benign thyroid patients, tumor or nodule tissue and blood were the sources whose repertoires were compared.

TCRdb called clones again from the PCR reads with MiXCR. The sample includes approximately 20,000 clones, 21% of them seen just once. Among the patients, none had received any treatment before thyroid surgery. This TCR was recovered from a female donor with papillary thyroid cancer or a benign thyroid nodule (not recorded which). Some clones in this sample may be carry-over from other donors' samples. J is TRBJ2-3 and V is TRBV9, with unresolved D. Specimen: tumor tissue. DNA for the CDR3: TGTGCCAGCGGCCAGCAAGATACGCAGTATTTT. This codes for CASGQQDTQYF.